The T cell receptor beta chain described here comes from a study of monozygotic twins with inflammatory bowel disease. On this clonotype: Its antigen is unknown.

TCRdb reprocessed the 5' RACE reads and keeps a single row for each CDR3 protein, giving no DNA. This repertoire includes 110,000 to 150,000 distinct CDR3 sequences. Blood samples measuring about 2.5 ml were taken per donor. Overall study findings and caveats: Healthy co-twins, by inverse Simpson, had higher TCRbeta diversity than their siblings with IBD.

CDR1 is LNHNV and CDR2 is YYDKDF in the germline V gene (reference sequence). This CDR3 contains 15 residues. This receptor was obtained from a human donor with ulcerative colitis or Crohn's disease, or a healthy co-twin of an affected twin (not recorded which). Sequencing was carried out using blood. This chain joins TRBV15 and TRBJ2-7; TCRdb's assignment of TRBD2 cannot be checked, as there is no DNA. This chain's CDR3 is CATSRDHGGTYEQYF.